The T cell receptor (beta chain) under discussion was sequenced for a study of blood T cell repertoires in COVID-19. Study-wide context: T cells, B-cell-depleted T cells, or PBMCs supplied cDNA or gDNA.

This clone was seen just once. V lost 4 bases and J lost 5, with 13 bases in between. The CDR3 is 13 residues long. Looked up from germline, CDR1 is SGDLS and CDR2 is YYNGEE. As originally analysed: It was from reference gene primer amplification that nucleated cell counts were estimated. Sequencing used immunoSEQ multiplex PCR; TCRdb keeps in-frame clones, though not all of them. The V and J calls and clone size were taken over from that table, and D and trimming were inferred from the DNA. The sample comprises 90,000 or so clones, about 84% of which are singletons, and around 7.8% rests with the top ten.

Specimen: peripheral blood. V is TRBV9 and J is TRBJ2-7; D uncertain. This TCR came from a man aged 45-65 years with active COVID-19. In DNA form, the CDR3 reads TGTGCCAGCAGCCCAAGCTGGTCCAACGAGCAGTACTTC. Translating it yields CASSPSWSNEQYF. The whole variable domain, remainder taken from reference TRBV9 and TRBJ2-7, is DSGVTQTPKHLITATGQRVTLRCSPRSGDLSVYWYQQSLDQGLQFLIQYYNGEERAKGNILERFSAQQFPDLHSELNLSSLELGDSALYFCASSPSWSNEQYFGPGTRLTVT.